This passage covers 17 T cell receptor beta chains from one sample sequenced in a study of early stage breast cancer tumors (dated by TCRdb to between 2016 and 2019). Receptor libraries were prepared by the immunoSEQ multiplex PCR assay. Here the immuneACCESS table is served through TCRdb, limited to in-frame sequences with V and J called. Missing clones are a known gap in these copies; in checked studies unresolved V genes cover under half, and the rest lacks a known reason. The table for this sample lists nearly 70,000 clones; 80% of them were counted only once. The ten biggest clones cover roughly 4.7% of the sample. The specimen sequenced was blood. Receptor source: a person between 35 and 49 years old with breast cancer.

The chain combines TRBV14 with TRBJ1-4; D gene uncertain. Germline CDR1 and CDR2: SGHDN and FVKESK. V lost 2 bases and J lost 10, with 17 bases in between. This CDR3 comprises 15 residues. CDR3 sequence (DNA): TGTGCCAGCAGCCAATATCATTCCGGGTTAGGAAAACTGTTTTTT. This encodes CASSQYHSGLGKLFF.

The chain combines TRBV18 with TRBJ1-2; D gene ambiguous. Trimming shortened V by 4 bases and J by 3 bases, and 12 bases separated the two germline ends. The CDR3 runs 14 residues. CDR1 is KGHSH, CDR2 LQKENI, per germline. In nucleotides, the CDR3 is TGTGCCAGCTCACTCGCGGGAGCGTACTATGGCTACACCTTC. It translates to CASSLAGAYYGYTF.

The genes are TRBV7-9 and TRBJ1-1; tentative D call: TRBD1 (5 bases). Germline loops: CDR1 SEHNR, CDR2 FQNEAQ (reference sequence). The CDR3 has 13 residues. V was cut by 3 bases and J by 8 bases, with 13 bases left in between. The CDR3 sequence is CASSFGWDGEAFF. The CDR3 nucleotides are TGTGCCAGCAGCTTCGGCTGGGACGGGGAAGCTTTCTTT. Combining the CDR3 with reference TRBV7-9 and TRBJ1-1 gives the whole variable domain DTGVSQNPRHKITKRGQNVTFRCDPISEHNRLYWYRQTLGQGPEFLTYFQNEAQLEKSRLLSDRFSAERPKGSFSTLEIQRTEQGDSAMYLCASSFGWDGEAFFGQGTRLTVV.

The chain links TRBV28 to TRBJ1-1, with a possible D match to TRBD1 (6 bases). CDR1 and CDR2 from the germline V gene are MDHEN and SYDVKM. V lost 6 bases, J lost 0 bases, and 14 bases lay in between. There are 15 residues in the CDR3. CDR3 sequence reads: CASSPGGAMNTEAFF. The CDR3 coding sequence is TGTGCCAGCAGCCCCGGGGGGGCCATGAACACTGAAGCTTTCTTT.

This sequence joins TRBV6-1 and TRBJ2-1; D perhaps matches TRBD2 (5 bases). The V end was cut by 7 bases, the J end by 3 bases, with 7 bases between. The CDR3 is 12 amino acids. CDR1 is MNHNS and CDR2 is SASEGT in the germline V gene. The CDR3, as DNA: TGTGCCAGCAAACTAGTCTACAATGAGCAGTTCTTC. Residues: CASKLVYNEQFF.

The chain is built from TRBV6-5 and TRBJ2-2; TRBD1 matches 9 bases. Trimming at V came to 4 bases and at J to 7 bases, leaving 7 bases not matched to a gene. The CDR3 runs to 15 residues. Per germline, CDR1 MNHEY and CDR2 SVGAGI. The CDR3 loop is CASSLEQGAFGELFF. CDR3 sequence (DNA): TGTGCCAGCAGTTTAGAACAGGGGGCCTTCGGGGAGCTGTTTTTT.

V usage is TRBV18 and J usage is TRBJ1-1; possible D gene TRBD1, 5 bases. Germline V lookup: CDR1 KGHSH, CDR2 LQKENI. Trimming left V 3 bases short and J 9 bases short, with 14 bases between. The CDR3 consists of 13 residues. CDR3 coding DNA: TGTGCCAGCTCACCTCCGGACATCCCCAAAGCTTTCTTT. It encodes CASSPPDIPKAFF. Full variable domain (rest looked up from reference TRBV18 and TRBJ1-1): NAGVMQNPRHLVRRRGQEARLRCSPMKGHSHVYWYRQLPEEGLKFMVYLQKENIIDESGMPKERFSAEFPKEGPSILRIQQVVRGDSAAYFCASSPPDIPKAFFGQGTRLTVV.

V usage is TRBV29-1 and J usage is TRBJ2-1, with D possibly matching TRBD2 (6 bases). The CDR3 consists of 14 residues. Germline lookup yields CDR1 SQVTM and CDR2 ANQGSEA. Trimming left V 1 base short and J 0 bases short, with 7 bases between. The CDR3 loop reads CSVEGGGSYNEQFF. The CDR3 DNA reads TGCAGCGTTGAAGGGGGAGGCTCCTACAATGAGCAGTTCTTC.

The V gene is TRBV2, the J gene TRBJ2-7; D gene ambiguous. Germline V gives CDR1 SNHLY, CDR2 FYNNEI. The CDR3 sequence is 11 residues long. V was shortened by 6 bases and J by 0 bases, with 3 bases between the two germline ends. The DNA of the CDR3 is TGTGCCAGCAGCGTCTCCTACGAGCAGTACTTC. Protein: CASSVSYEQYF.

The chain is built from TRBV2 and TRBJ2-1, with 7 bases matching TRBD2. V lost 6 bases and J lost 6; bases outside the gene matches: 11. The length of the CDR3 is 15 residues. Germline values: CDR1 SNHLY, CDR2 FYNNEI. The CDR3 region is CASRRGLAAGNEQFF. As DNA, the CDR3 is TGTGCCAGCAGGAGAGGGCTAGCGGCCGGCAATGAGCAGTTCTTC. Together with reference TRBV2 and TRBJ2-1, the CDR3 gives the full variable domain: EPEVTQTPSHQVTQMGQEVILRCVPISNHLYFYWYRQILGQKVEFLVSFYNNEISEKSEIFDDQFSVERPDGSNFTLKIRSTKLEDSAMYFCASRRGLAAGNEQFFGPGTRLTVL.

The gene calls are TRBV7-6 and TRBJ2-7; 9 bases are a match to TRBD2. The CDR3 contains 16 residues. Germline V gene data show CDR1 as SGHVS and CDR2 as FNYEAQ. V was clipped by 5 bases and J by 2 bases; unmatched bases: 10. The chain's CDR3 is CASSPQEAGGPYEQYF. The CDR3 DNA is TGTGCCAGCAGCCCCCAAGAGGCGGGAGGGCCCTACGAGCAGTACTTC.

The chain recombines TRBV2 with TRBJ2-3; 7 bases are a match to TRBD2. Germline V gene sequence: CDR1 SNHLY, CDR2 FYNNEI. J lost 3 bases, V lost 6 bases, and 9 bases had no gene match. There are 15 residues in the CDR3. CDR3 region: CASRGLDLSTDTQYF. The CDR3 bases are TGTGCCAGCAGAGGACTAGATCTTTCGACAGATACGCAGTATTTT.

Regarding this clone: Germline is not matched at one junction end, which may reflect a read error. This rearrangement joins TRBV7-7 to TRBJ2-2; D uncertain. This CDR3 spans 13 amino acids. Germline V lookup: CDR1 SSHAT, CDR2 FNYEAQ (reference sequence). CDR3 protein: CASSSDLAGELFF. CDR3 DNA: TGTGCTAGCAGCTCCGACTTGGCCGGGGAGCTGTTTTTT.

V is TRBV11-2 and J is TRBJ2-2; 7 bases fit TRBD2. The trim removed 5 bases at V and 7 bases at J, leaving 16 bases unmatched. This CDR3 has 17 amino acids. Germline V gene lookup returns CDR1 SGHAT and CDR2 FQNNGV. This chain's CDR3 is CASSQGRGLPSFGELFF. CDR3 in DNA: TGTGCCAGCAGCCAAGGGAGGGGACTCCCCTCATTCGGGGAGCTGTTTTTT.

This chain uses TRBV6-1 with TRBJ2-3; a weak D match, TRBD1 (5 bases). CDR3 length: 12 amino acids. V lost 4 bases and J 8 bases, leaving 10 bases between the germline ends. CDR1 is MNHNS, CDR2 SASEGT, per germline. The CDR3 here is CASSGPRVTQYF. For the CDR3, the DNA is TGTGCCAGCAGTGGACCCAGGGTTACGCAGTATTTT.

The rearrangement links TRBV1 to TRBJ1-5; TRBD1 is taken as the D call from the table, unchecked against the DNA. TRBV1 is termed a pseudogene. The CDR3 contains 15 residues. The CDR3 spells CTSSQGEGGDQPQHF. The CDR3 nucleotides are TGCACCAGCAGCCAAGGAGAAGGGGGAGATCAGCCCCAGCATTTT.

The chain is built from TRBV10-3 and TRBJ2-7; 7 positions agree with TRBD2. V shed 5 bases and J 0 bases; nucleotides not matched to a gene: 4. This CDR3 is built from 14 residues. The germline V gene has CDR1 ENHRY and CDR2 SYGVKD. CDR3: CAISQSSGSYEQYF. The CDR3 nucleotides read TGTGCCATCAGTCAATCTAGCGGCTCCTACGAGCAGTACTTC.